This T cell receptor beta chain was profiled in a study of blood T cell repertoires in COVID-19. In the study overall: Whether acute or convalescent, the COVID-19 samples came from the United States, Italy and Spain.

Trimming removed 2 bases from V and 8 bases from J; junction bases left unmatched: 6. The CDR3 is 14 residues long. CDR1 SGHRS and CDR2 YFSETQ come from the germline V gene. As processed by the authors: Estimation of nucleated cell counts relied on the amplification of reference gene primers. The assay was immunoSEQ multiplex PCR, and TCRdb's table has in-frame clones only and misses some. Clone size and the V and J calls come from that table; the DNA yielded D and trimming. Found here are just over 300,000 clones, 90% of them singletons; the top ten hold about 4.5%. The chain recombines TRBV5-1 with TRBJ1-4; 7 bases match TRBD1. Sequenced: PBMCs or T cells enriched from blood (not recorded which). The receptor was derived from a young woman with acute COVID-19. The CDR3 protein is CASSFTGDEEKLFF. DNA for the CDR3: TGCGCCAGCAGCTTCACAGGGGACGAGGAAAAACTGTTTTTT.